The rows below give T cell receptor beta chains drawn from one sample of a study of T cell responses to AZD1222 COVID-19 vaccine. Measured with immunoSEQ multiplex PCR; TCRdb has only the in-frame clones, and not every one. The data contain fewer than 85,000 clones, 90% of them seen just once; the ten biggest clones take up 4% to 5%. Sequenced here: peripheral blood, sampled on day 0 of AZD1222 vaccination. The receptors stem from an adult in good health. Both conserved end residues are part of each CDR3. D genes are given only for firm matches. Clone size is not always given. Where it is, it says once, few, many or a class for expanded clones.

V gene	J gene	D gene	clone size	CDR3 DNA	CDR3 protein
TRBV5-1	TRBJ2-3	-	-	TGCGCCAGCAAGCCGGGGTCGGGGGACACAGATACGCAGTATTTT	CASKPGSGDTDTQYF
TRBV6-4	TRBJ1-6	-	-	TGTGCCAGCAGTGTCCAGGGTAGTGATAATTCACCCCTCCACTTT	CASSVQGSDNSPLHF
TRBV7-3	TRBJ1-6	-	-	TGTGCCAGCAGCTTAGGGGGCGCGGGTTCACCCCTCCACTTT	CASSLGGAGSPLHF
TRBV7-9	TRBJ2-5	TRBD1	-	TGTGCCAGCAGCCCGCCCCCAGGGGGCGGTGAGACCCAGTACTTC	CASSPPPGGGETQYF
TRBV5-5	TRBJ1-2	-	-	TGTGCCAGCAGCTTGGCCACGGGCGCGGGAGGCTACACCTTC	CASSLATGAGGYTF
TRBV19	TRBJ1-2	-	-	TGTGCCAGTAGTATAGATGGGCTCGGCGGCTACACCTTC	CASSIDGLGGYTF
TRBV5-6	TRBJ2-1	TRBD2	-	TGTGCCAGCAGCCCCGGAAGCGGGGGGGCTTACAATGAGCAGTTCTTC	CASSPGSGGAYNEQFF
TRBV11-3	TRBJ1-2	-	-	TGTGCCAGCAGTCGGGAGGCCGCCTATGGCTACACCTTC	CASSREAAYGYTF
TRBV18	TRBJ2-7	-	-	TGTGCCAGCTCACCACCATCAGGGCCCGAGCAGTACTTC	CASSPPSGPEQYF
TRBV19	TRBJ2-7	-	-	TGTGCCAGTAGTATCTCTGGGGGGCCCTACGAGCAGTACTTC	CASSISGGPYEQYF
TRBV7-9	TRBJ2-7	-	once	TGTGCCAGCAGCTTCACGGGGGACTCCTACGAGCAGTACTTC	CASSFTGDSYEQYF
TRBV2	TRBJ2-5	TRBD2	-	TGTGCCAGCACGGAAACTAGCGGGAGCCAAGAGACCCAGTACTTC	CASTETSGSQETQYF
TRBV11-3	TRBJ2-2	TRBD2	-	TGTGCCAGCAGCCCGTTAGCGGGACACTACACCGGGGAGCTGTTTTTT	CASSPLAGHYTGELFF
TRBV11-2	TRBJ2-1	-	-	TGTGCCAGCAGCCCCCGGAGGGGCTCCTACAATGAGCAGTTCTTC	CASSPRRGSYNEQFF
TRBV10-3	TRBJ1-6	TRBD1	-	TGTGCCATCAGGCAGGGGGCTGAAAATTCACCCCTCCACTTT	CAIRQGAENSPLHF
TRBV7-3	TRBJ1-1	-	-	TGTGCCAGCAGCCGAATGACGGACACTGAAGCTTTCTTT	CASSRMTDTEAFF
TRBV12-3/TRBV12-4	TRBJ1-1	TRBD1	-	TGTGCCAGCAGACCGGGACAGGGAAGGGAAGCTTTCTTT	CASRPGQGREAFF
TRBV11-2	TRBJ2-7	-	-	TGTGCCAGCAGCACACTACTGGGGCGCTACGAGCAGTACTTC	CASSTLLGRYEQYF
TRBV30	TRBJ1-1	-	-	TGTGCCTGTCTCCGACAGACCAACACTGAAGCTTTCTTT	CACLRQTNTEAFF
TRBV9	TRBJ1-1	-	-	TGTGCCAGCAGCCCCTTTTCCGACACTGAAGCTTTCTTT	CASSPFSDTEAFF
TRBV24-1	TRBJ2-3	-	-	TGTGCCACCGGGGCCAACCGGGACACAGATACGCAGTATTTT	CATGANRDTDTQYF
TRBV5-6	TRBJ2-1	-	-	TGTGCCAGCAGCTTCAGGGGCAGGGGATCCTACAATGAGCAGTTCTTC	CASSFRGRGSYNEQFF
TRBV5-1	TRBJ2-7	TRBD2	-	TGCGCCAGCAGCTTGTTTCGGGACTATACGGCTTACGAGCAGTACTTC	CASSLFRDYTAYEQYF
TRBV6-5	TRBJ2-1	TRBD2	-	TGTGCCAGCGCATTCGGGGGGGAGGATGAGCAGTTCTTC	CASAFGGEDEQFF
TRBV4-3	TRBJ1-2	-	-	TGCGCCAGCAGCCAAGATCGCGGGGGGCGCGTCGGCTACACCTTC	CASSQDRGGRVGYTF
TRBV27	TRBJ1-6	TRBD1	-	TGTGCCAGCAACCGGGACAGGGGTAGCTCACCCCTCCACTTT	CASNRDRGSSPLHF
TRBV25-1	TRBJ1-5	-	-	TGTGCCAGCAGTCTGGCAGATCAGCCCCAGCATTTT	CASSLADQPQHF
TRBV9	TRBJ2-3	-	-	TGTGCCAGCAGCGTAGGGAGGGGAGCGGGAGATACGCAGTATTTT	CASSVGRGAGDTQYF
TRBV2	TRBJ1-5	TRBD1	-	TGTGCCAGCAACCAAGAAGGGGGCAGGGCTAGCAATCAGCCCCAGCATTTT	CASNQEGGRASNQPQHF
TRBV2	TRBJ2-5	-	-	TGTGCCAGCAGTGTTTGGAGGGGTGAGACCCAGTACTTC	CASSVWRGETQYF
TRBV6-5	TRBJ2-7	TRBD1	-	TGTGCCAGCAGCCAGGGACAGGGGGTCTCCTACGAGCAGTACTTC	CASSQGQGVSYEQYF
TRBV6-5	TRBJ2-5	-	once	TGTGCCAGCAGTTACATGGCTAGTCTGGAGACCCAGTACTTC	CASSYMASLETQYF
TRBV5-4	TRBJ2-7	-	-	TGTGCCAGCAGCTTGCGGTTAAACTACGAGCAGTACTTC	CASSLRLNYEQYF
TRBV13	TRBJ2-1	TRBD2	-	TGTGCCAGCAGCCACCCGACTAGCGGGAGATGGGATGAGCAGTTCTTC	CASSHPTSGRWDEQFF
TRBV5-1	TRBJ2-5	-	-	TGCGCCAGCAGCCCGAGTATAGCCGGTGAGACCCAGTACTTC	CASSPSIAGETQYF
TRBV5-1	TRBJ1-4	-	-	TGCGCCAGCAGCCTACCGGGACCTTATAATGAAAAACTGTTTTTT	CASSLPGPYNEKLFF
TRBV5-1	TRBJ2-3	-	-	TGCGCCAGCAGCGCATCCGGCACTCGCACAGATACGCAGTATTTT	CASSASGTRTDTQYF
TRBV11-1	TRBJ2-7	TRBD1	-	TGTGCCAGCAGGTTGAACCGGGACAGGGCCTACGAGCAGTACTTC	CASRLNRDRAYEQYF
TRBV20-1	TRBJ1-3	TRBD1	-	TGCAGTGCTAGTGACAGGGGGAGCCGAAACACCATATATTTT	CSASDRGSRNTIYF
TRBV5-5	TRBJ1-2	TRBD1	-	TGTGCCAGCAGCATAGGAACAGGGGGAGTCTATGGCTACACCTTC	CASSIGTGGVYGYTF
TRBV6-5	TRBJ2-2	-	-	TGTGCCAGCAGCCGTAGTCTGGGGGAGGGGGAGCTGTTTTTT	CASSRSLGEGELFF
TRBV11-3	TRBJ2-2	TRBD2	-	TGTGCCAGCAGCTCCTCTACTAGCGGGAGGGACACCGGGGAGCTGTTTTTT	CASSSSTSGRDTGELFF
TRBV10-3	TRBJ2-7	-	-	TGTGCCATCAGTTCCCGGACCGACTCCTACGAGCAGTACTTC	CAISSRTDSYEQYF
TRBV5-4	TRBJ2-7	-	-	TGTGCCAGCAGCTTCCCTCGAGGAACCCTGGGGAACGAGCAGTACTTC	CASSFPRGTLGNEQYF
TRBV2	TRBJ1-3	-	-	TGTGCCAGCAGTGTTGGGGCCCCGGTTGACACCATATATTTT	CASSVGAPVDTIYF
TRBV19	TRBJ2-7	-	-	TGTGCCAGTAGTAACTCCGGCTACGAGCAGTACTTC	CASSNSGYEQYF
TRBV4-1	TRBJ1-5	-	-	TGCGCCAGCAGCCAAGAACTGACTAATCAGCCCCAGCATTTT	CASSQELTNQPQHF